This T cell receptor beta chain was observed in a study of cytomegalovirus exposure and HLA in healthy donors. General study points: Under in vitro conditions, three CMV-associated chains were confirmed as specific for CMV antigens. Usually a TCR sequence was rare, but some public TCRs were found in many donors.

Worth noting for this clone: Antigen specificity is unknown.

The CDR3 length is 14 residues. Germline V lookup: CDR1 MNHEY, CDR2 SMNVEV (reference sequence). With 5 bases clipped from V and 1 base from J, the junction kept 2 bases outside the gene matches. This table comes from immunoSEQ multiplex PCR, and its TCRdb copy is limited to in-frame clones, with some not included. The profile shows hundreds of thousands of clones, 80% to 90% of them singletons. Sample: PBMCs. The chain joins TRBV27 to TRBJ2-7, with 10 bases fitting TRBD1. This TCR came from a woman aged 18-29 years in good health and CMV-seronegative. CDR3: CASSRGQGSYEQYF. The CDR3 bases are TGTGCCAGCAGTCGGGGACAGGGGTCCTACGAGCAGTACTTC.